Detailed here is one TCR beta chain. The data were obtained in a study of blood T cell repertoires in COVID-19. Looking at the study overall: In each case, the material was cDNA or gDNA derived from T cells, B-cell-depleted T cells, or PBMCs.

The CDR3 spans 16 residues. Germline V gives CDR1 SGHTA, CDR2 FQGNSA. Between the trimmed V and J ends, which lost 5 bases and 0 bases, there was a span of 14 bases. Authors' processing steps: The authors estimated nucleated cell counts from reference gene primer amplification. Sequenced by immunoSEQ multiplex PCR; TCRdb stores in-frame clones only, minus some. D and trimming come from the DNA, and the V and J calls and clone size come from that table. The table lists fewer than 300,000 clones, roughly 88% of them singletons, with 0.7% to 1% in the top ten. V gene TRBV7-2 combines with J gene TRBJ2-4, with D possibly being TRBD2 (6 bases). Sequencing was carried out using peripheral blood. This TCR was recovered from a human donor with COVID-19, enrolled during active disease. The donor label of this sample is uncertain. CDR3 sequence reads: CASSAVTGLAKNIQYF. The CDR3, as DNA: TGTGCCAGCAGCGCAGTTACGGGACTAGCCAAAAACATTCAGTACTTC.